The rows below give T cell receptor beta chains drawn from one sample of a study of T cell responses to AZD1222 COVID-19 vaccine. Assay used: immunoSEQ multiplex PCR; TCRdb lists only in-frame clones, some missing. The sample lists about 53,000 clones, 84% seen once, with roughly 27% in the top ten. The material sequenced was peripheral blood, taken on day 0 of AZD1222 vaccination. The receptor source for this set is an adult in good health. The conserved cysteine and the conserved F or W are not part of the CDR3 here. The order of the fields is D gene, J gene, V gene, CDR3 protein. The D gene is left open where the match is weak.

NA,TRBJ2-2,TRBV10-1,ASGEQGINTGELF
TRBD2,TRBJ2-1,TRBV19,ASSMFSGEDNEQF
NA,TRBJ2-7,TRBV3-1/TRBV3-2,ASSQGRRAQY
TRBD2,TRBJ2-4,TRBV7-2,ASSYPVLTSGRQFHIQY
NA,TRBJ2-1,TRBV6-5,ASSTDSYNEQF
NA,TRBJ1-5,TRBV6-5,ASSRSNQPQH
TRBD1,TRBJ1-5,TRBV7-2,ASSLGQGDNQPQH
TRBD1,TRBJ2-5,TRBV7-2,ASSLHRDRGWGTQY
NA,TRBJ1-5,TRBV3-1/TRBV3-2,ASSQRTTGKWLQPQH
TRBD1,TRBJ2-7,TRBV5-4,ASSPGTDNYEQY
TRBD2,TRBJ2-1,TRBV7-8,ASSRNPRTSGNEQF
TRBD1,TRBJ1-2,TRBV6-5,ARAFEGADGYT
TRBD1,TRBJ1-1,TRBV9,ASSVGLGQGEGMNTEAF
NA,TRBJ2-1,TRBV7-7,ASSLAPAPSSYNEQF
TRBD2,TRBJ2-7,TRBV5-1,ASSLGGRRDEQY
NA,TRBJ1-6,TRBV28,ASLPQGWNSPLH
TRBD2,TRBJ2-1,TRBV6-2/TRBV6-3,ASIPSGRHNEQF
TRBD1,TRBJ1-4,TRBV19,ASSTGQGNEKLF
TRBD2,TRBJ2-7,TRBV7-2,ASSPRAAGGPLEQY
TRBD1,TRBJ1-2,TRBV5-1,ASSLRDRGPSNYGYT
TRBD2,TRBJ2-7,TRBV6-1,ASSDPSGNTIFYEQY
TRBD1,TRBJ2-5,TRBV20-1,SASRQGATETQY
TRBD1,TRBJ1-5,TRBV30,AWRGQGMWQPQH
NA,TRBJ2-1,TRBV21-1,ASSRYRRTSGTASYNEQF
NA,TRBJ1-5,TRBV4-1,ASSQDLGNQPQH
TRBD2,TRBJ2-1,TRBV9,ASSGHPGQVKREGRNEQF
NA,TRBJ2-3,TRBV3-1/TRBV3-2,ASNINTDTQY
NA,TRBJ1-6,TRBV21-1,ASSKAFGVFAGWPLH
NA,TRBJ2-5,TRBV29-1,SVDRGAGETQY
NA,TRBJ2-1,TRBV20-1,SASQAQRRSYNEQF
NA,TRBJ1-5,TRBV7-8,ASSRGGNSNQPQH
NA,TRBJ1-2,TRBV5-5,ASSLLQKTNYGYT
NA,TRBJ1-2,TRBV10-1,ASTQGGGRVHGYT
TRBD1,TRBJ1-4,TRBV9,ASSPQTGFEKLF
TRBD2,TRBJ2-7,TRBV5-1,ASSFSGGLYEQY
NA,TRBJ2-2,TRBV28,ASPSPNTGELF
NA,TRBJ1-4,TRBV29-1,SVKGVEKLF
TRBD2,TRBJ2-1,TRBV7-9,ASSLRTSGSYNEQF
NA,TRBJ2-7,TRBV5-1,ASSLEADSYEQY
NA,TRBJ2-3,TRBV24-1,ATSGNVGFGADTQY
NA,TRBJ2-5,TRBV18,ASSLRRGEPETQY
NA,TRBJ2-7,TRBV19,ASRPGGGGSYEQY
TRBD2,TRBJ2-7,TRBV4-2,ASSRLAGTGYEQY
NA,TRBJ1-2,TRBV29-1,SVEERDTYNYGYT
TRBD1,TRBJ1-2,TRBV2,ASSDPGQGDGYT
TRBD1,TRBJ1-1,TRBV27,ASRGQGRGPEAF
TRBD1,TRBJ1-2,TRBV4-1,ASSQDRTGVYGYT
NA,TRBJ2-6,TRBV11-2,ASSYSSGANVLT
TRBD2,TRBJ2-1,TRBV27,ASKLAGLKDEQF
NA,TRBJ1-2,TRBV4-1,ASSQVLDIFFFYGYT
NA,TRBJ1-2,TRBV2,ASSGEVSYGYT
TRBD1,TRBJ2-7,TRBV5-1,ASSLEGASEQY
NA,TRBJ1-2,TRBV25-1,ASSEYRDGYGYT
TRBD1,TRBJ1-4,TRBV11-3,ASSNDRGQGKLF
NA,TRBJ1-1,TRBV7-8,ASRAWTESPPFEAF
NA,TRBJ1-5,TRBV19,ASSIEAAGVRRLHGQPQH